This entry describes one T cell receptor (beta chain). No antigen is known for it. The PCR was carried out with 60 Vbeta primers and 13 Jbeta primers. Produced via immunoSEQ multiplex PCR; TCRdb's table is partial and in-frame only. The repertoire table contains around 45,000 clones. This record belongs to a study of cytomegalovirus exposure and HLA in healthy donors. General study findings and limits: Later, an analysis found that common viral pathogens appeared to be linked with several of the most significant clusters.

The CDR3 is made up of 16 amino acids. Germline CDR1 SEHNR, CDR2 FQNEAQ (reference sequence). Trimming took 5 bases from V and 1 from J; bases not matched to a gene: 7. Sequencing used PBMCs. This TCR derives from a male donor in good health and CMV-seronegative. This chain links TRBV7-9 with TRBJ2-2, with 7 bases that match TRBD1. CDR3 in amino acids: CASSTPGQVNTGELFF. The CDR3 DNA reads as TGTGCCAGCAGCACACCTGGACAGGTGAACACCGGGGAGCTGTTTTTT.